This TCR beta chain was found in a study of CD8 T cells in Susac syndrome. This CDR3 is 12 amino acids long. V shed 2 bases and J shed 2 bases, with 6 bases lying between them. Germline CDR1 SQVTM, CDR2 ANQGSEA. Reverse transcription used roughly 0.45 to 1 ug RNA and random hexamers. MiXCR, run by TCRdb on the immunoSEQ multiplex PCR reads, gives a single entry per CDR3 protein. Among 85,000 to 95,000 distinct CDR3 sequences listed, 85% to 95% were seen once. The source material was CD4+ T cells from PBMCs. The chain uses TRBV29-1 and TRBJ2-5; D is undetermined. The source is a human donor with Susac syndrome. In nucleotides, the CDR3 is TGCAGCGTTGAACAGGTACAAGAGACCCAGTACTTC. Encoded protein: CSVEQVQETQYF.